This T cell receptor beta chain was retrieved from a study of early T cells in non-severe SARS-CoV-2 infection. V dropped 8 bases and J dropped 1 base, with 6 bases sitting between them. CDR1 MNHEY and CDR2 SMNVEV come from the germline V gene (reference sequence). CDR3 length: 13 residues. At least ten counts were recorded for this clonotype. TCRdb redid the calling of the 5' RACE reads with MiXCR, one entry per CDR3 protein. Of more than 65,000 distinct CDR3 sequences detected, approximately 13% appear once; the ten largest clones hold 2.7%. The sequence came from an adult who was a healthcare worker with PCR-confirmed SARS-CoV-2 infection or an uninfected control (not recorded which). The material sequenced was whole blood, taken at baseline. V and J are TRBV27 and TRBJ2-6; unclear D gene. The CDR3 is CASSPSGANVLTF. CDR3 sequence (DNA): TGTGCCAGCTCACCTTCTGGGGCCAACGTCCTGACTTTC.